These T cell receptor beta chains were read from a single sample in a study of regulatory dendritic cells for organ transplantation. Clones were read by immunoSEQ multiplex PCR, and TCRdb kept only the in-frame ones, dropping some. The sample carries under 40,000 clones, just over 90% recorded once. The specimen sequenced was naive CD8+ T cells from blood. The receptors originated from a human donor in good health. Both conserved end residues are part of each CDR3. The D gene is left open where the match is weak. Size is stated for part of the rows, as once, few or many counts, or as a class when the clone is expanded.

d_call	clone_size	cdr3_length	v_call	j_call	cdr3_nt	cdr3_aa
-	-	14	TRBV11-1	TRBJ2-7	TGTGCCAGCAGCTTAGGCGGACGGGTCTACGAGCAGTACTTC	CASSLGGRVYEQYF
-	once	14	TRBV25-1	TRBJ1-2	TGTGCCACCAATGCCGGGAGGGCCAACTATGGCTACACCTTC	CATNAGRANYGYTF
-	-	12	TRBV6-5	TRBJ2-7	TGTGCCAGCAGTTACTCGGGAAGCGAGCAGTACTTC	CASSYSGSEQYF
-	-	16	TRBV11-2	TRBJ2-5	TGTGCCAGCAGCTTAGGTCAGCGAGAGTACCAAGAGACCCAGTACTTC	CASSLGQREYQETQYF
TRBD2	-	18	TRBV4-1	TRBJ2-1	TGCGCCAGCAGCCAAGACCCCCCCCTAGCGGGATACTACAATGAGCAGTTCTTC	CASSQDPPLAGYYNEQFF
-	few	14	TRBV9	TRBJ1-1	TGTGCCAGCAGCGTAGAGGGGGATACAACTGAAGCTTTCTTT	CASSVEGDTTEAFF
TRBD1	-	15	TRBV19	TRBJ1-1	TGTGCCAGTAGTCCTCGACAGGGTAGGGACACTGAAGCTTTCTTT	CASSPRQGRDTEAFF
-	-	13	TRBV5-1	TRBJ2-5	TGCGCCAGCAGCTCCGAACCCGGGGAGACCCAGTACTTC	CASSSEPGETQYF
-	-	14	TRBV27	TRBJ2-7	TGTGCCAGCAGTTTGGGGGCGTCGTCCTACGAGCAGTACTTC	CASSLGASSYEQYF
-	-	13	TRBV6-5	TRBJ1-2	TGTGCCAGCAGTTACGGGGAACACTATGGCTACACCTTC	CASSYGEHYGYTF
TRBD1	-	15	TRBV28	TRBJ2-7	TGTGCCAGCAGGTCGCACAGGGGGCGAGCATACGAGCAGTACTTC	CASRSHRGRAYEQYF
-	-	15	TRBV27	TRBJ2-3	TGTGCCAGCAGTTTAGGACAGCCCTCAGGGGATACGCAGTATTTT	CASSLGQPSGDTQYF
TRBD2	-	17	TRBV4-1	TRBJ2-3	TGCGCCAGCAGCCAAGAACAAACTAGCGGGAGGGCCAATGTGCAGTATTTT	CASSQEQTSGRANVQYF
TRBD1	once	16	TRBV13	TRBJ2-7	TGTGCCAGCAGCTTAGAGGGGGCATTTTCGTCCTACGAGCAGTACTTC	CASSLEGAFSSYEQYF
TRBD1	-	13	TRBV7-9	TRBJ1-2	TGTGCCAGCAGCCCCACAGGGGTCGGTGGCTACACCTTC	CASSPTGVGGYTF
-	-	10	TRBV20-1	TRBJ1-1	TGCAGTGCTCTCGGTGTGGAAGCTTTCTTT	CSALGVEAFF
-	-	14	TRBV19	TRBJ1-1	TGTGCCAGTAGTATCAGCCCCATGAACACTGAAGCTTTCTTT	CASSISPMNTEAFF
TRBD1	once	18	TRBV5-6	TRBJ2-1	TGTGCCAGCAGATCCTTATATTCACCCGGGACAGGGTACAATGAGCAGTTCTTC	CASRSLYSPGTGYNEQFF
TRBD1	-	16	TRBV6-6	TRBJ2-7	TGTGCCAGCAGTATCTGGGGGACAGGGCCCTCAGACGAGCAGTACTTC	CASSIWGTGPSDEQYF
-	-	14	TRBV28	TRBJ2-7	TGTGCCAGCAGTTTATCCGTAATTTCCTACGAGCAGTACTTC	CASSLSVISYEQYF
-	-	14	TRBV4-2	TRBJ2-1	TGTGCCAGACCAATACCGGGACACTGCAATGAGCAGTTCTTC	CARPIPGHCNEQFF
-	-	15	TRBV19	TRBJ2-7	TGTGCCAGTAGTATAGATCTAGGGAGCTCCTACGAGCAGTACTTC	CASSIDLGSSYEQYF
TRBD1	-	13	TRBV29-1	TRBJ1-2	TGCAGCGGCCTAGTAGGGGGCGCGGTTGGCTACACCTTC	CSGLVGGAVGYTF
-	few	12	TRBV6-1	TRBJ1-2	TGTGCCAGCAGTGTGTTGGGGGTCGGCTACACCTTC	CASSVLGVGYTF
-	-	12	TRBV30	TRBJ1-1	TGTGCCTGGACAGGGCATGGCACTGAAGCTTTCTTT	CAWTGHGTEAFF
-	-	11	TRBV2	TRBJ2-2	TGTGCCAGCACTAACACCGGGGAGCTGTTTTTT	CASTNTGELFF
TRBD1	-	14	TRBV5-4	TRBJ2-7	TGTGCCAGCAGCCCGGGACAGGGACCCTACGAGCAGTACTTC	CASSPGQGPYEQYF
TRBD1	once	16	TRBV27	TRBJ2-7	TGTGCCAGCAGTTTGCAACCGGACAGGCCGACCTACGAGCAGTACTTC	CASSLQPDRPTYEQYF
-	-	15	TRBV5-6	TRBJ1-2	TGTGCCAGCAGCTTTCTAAGGGGAACCAACTATGGCTACACCTTC	CASSFLRGTNYGYTF
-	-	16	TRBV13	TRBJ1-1	TGTGCCAGCAGCTCCCGGGGGACAATCATGAACACTGAAGCTTTCTTT	CASSSRGTIMNTEAFF
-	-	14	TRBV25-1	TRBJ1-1	TGTGCCAGCAGTGAATTAGGCATGAACACTGAAGCTTTCTTT	CASSELGMNTEAFF
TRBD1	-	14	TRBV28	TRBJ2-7	TGTGCCAGCAGTACCACAGGGGATTCCTACGAGCAGTACTTC	CASSTTGDSYEQYF
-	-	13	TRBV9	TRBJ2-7	TGTGCCAGCAGCGCGGGCGCTGCCTACGAGCAGTACTTC	CASSAGAAYEQYF
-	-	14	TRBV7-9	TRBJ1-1	TGTGCCAGCAGCTTAGACAGCATGAACACTGAAGCTTTCTTT	CASSLDSMNTEAFF
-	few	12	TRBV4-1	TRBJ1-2	TGCGCCAGCAGCCAAGATTCGAGGGGCTACACCTTC	CASSQDSRGYTF
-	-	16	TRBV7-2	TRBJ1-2	TGTGCCAGCAGCTTAGAAGCGGGCCCAGCTAACTATGGCTACACCTTC	CASSLEAGPANYGYTF
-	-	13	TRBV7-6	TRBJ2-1	TGTGCCACCCGGGACCCCGGTGACGATGAGCAGTTCTTC	CATRDPGDDEQFF
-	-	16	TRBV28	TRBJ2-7	TGTGCCAGCACAGGATATGGGGGCGCCTCGGGGTACGAGCAGTACTTC	CASTGYGGASGYEQYF
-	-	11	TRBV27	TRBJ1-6	TGTCCGGAGAGGGGGGGTTCACCCCTCCACTTT	CPERGGSPLHF
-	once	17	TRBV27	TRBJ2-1	TGTGCCAGCAGTTTATATCGGTATAAGGAGGGGGTCAATGAGCAGTTCTTC	CASSLYRYKEGVNEQFF
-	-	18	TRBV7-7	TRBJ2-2	TGTGCTAGCAGCTTACGCTTTGCGGGGCCATCGAACACCGGGGAGCTGTTTTTT	CASSLRFAGPSNTGELFF
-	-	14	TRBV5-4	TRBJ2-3	TGTGCCAGCAGCCCTGGACAGCTAACAGATACGCAGTATTTT	CASSPGQLTDTQYF
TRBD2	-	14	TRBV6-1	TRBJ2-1	TGTGCCAGCACTAGATTAGCGGGAGTTAATGAGCAGTTCTTC	CASTRLAGVNEQFF
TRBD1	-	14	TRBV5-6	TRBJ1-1	TGTGCCAGCAGCTGGGGACAGGGGCTCGCTGAAGCTTTCTTT	CASSWGQGLAEAFF
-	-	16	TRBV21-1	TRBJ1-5	TGTGCCAGCAGCAGTTGGGCGGACGCTGCCCATCAGCCCCAGCATTTT	CASSSWADAAHQPQHF
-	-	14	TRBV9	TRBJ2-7	TGTGCCAGCAGCGTAGACACAGGGAATGACGAGCAGTACTTC	CASSVDTGNDEQYF
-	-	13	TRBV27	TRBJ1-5	TGTGCCAGCAGTTTAGTGGACAATCAGCCCCAGCATTTT	CASSLVDNQPQHF
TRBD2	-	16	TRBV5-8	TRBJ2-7	TGTGCCAGCAGCTTGGCGATAGCGGGGTATCGGCACGAGCAGTACTTC	CASSLAIAGYRHEQYF
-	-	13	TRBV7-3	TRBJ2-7	TGTGCCAGCAGCTTAGACGAGGGGAACGAGCAGTACTTC	CASSLDEGNEQYF
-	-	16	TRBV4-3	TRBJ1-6	TGCGCCAGCAGCCGATCCTATAAAGGCGGGAATTCACCCCTCCACTTT	CASSRSYKGGNSPLHF
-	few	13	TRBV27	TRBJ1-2	TGTGCCTCCAGTAGGGACGCAGACTATGGCTACACCTTC	CASSRDADYGYTF
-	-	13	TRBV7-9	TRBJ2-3	TGTGCCAGCAGCTTATCTAGCACAGATACGCAGTATTTT	CASSLSSTDTQYF
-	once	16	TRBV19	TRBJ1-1	TGTGCCAGTAGCCCCTTCGCGGGGAATAGGGACACTGAAGCTTTCTTT	CASSPFAGNRDTEAFF